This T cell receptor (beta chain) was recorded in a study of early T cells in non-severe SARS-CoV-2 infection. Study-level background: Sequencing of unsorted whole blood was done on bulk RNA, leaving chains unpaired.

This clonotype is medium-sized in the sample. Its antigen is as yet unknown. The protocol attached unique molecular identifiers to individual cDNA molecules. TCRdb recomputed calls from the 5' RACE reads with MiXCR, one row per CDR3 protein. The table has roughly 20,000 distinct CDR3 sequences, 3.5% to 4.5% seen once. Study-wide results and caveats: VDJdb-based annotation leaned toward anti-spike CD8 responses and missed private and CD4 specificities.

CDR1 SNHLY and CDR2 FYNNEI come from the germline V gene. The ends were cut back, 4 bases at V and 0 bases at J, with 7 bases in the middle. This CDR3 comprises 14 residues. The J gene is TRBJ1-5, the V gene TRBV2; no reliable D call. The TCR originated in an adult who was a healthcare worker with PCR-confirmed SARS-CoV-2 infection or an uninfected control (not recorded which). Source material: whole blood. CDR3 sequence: CASSVDDSNQPQHF. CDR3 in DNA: TGTGCCAGCAGTGTGGACGATAGCAATCAGCCCCAGCATTTT.